A selection of T cell receptor beta chains follows, all from one sample in a study of T cell responses to AZD1222 COVID-19 vaccine. Sequencing was performed with immunoSEQ multiplex PCR; in TCRdb, only in-frame clones are kept and a portion is missing. The sample includes about 140,000 clones, just under 95% of them seen just once. The sequencing used peripheral blood, collected on day 0 of AZD1222 vaccination. Every receptor here comes from an adult in good health. Each CDR3 is given with its conserved first and last residue. The order of the fields is J gene, clone size, V gene, CDR3 length, D gene, CDR3 DNA, CDR3 protein. D genes are given only for firm matches. Clone size appears in some rows only: once, few, many, or a class for an expanded clone.

J gene: TRBJ1-5
clone size: NA
V gene: TRBV5-1
CDR3 length: 17
D gene: NA
CDR3 DNA: TGCGCCAGCAGCTTGAGAGGCGCCAACTTCCCGGAGGAGCCCCAGCATTTT
CDR3 protein: CASSLRGANFPEEPQHF

J gene: TRBJ2-7
clone size: few
V gene: TRBV7-9
CDR3 length: 14
D gene: TRBD2
CDR3 DNA: TGTGCCAGCAGGATAGCAGCGGGAGTAGGCGAGCAGTACTTC
CDR3 protein: CASRIAAGVGEQYF

J gene: TRBJ2-7
clone size: NA
V gene: TRBV11-2
CDR3 length: 16
D gene: TRBD1
CDR3 DNA: TGTGCCAGCCTGGGGGGGACAGGGGGCGAGCCCTACGAGCAGTACTTC
CDR3 protein: CASLGGTGGEPYEQYF

J gene: TRBJ2-7
clone size: NA
V gene: TRBV29-1
CDR3 length: 13
D gene: TRBD1
CDR3 DNA: TGCAGCGTCGGTTGGACAGGGACCTACGAGCAGTACTTC
CDR3 protein: CSVGWTGTYEQYF

J gene: TRBJ2-7
clone size: NA
V gene: TRBV3-1/TRBV3-2
CDR3 length: 14
D gene: TRBD2
CDR3 DNA: TGTGCCAGCAGCGGGCTAGCGGGGCCCTACGAGCAGTACTTC
CDR3 protein: CASSGLAGPYEQYF

J gene: TRBJ2-2
clone size: NA
V gene: TRBV6-1
CDR3 length: 16
D gene: TRBD2
CDR3 DNA: TGTGCCAGCAGTGAAGTCGGCGGGGGATATACCGGGGAGCTGTTTTTT
CDR3 protein: CASSEVGGGYTGELFF

J gene: TRBJ1-1
clone size: few
V gene: TRBV28
CDR3 length: 12
D gene: NA
CDR3 DNA: TGTGCCAGCAGTTTATGGGAAACTGAAGCTTTCTTT
CDR3 protein: CASSLWETEAFF

J gene: TRBJ2-4
clone size: NA
V gene: TRBV11-2
CDR3 length: 18
D gene: TRBD1
CDR3 DNA: TGTGCCAGCAGCTCAATCTCCGGTCGGACAGGGACCAAAAACATTCAGTACTTC
CDR3 protein: CASSSISGRTGTKNIQYF

J gene: TRBJ2-6
clone size: NA
V gene: TRBV11-2
CDR3 length: 18
D gene: NA
CDR3 DNA: TGTGCCAGCAGCTTAGTATCGGGACTGATCTCTGGGGCCAACGTCCTGACTTTC
CDR3 protein: CASSLVSGLISGANVLTF

J gene: TRBJ2-7
clone size: NA
V gene: TRBV11-3
CDR3 length: 12
D gene: TRBD2
CDR3 DNA: TGTGCCAGCAGCTTAACTAGCGGGAGAGTCTACTTC
CDR3 protein: CASSLTSGRVYF

J gene: TRBJ2-7
clone size: NA
V gene: TRBV12-3/TRBV12-4
CDR3 length: 12
D gene: NA
CDR3 DNA: TGTGCCAGCAGTTTCGGGGGCCCGGGGCAGTACTTC
CDR3 protein: CASSFGGPGQYF

J gene: TRBJ2-3
clone size: NA
V gene: TRBV5-1
CDR3 length: 14
D gene: TRBD1
CDR3 DNA: TGCGCCAGCCGACAGGGAACTAGCACAGATACGCAGTATTTT
CDR3 protein: CASRQGTSTDTQYF

J gene: TRBJ1-5
clone size: NA
V gene: TRBV19
CDR3 length: 16
D gene: TRBD1
CDR3 DNA: TGTGCCAGTACCCGGGGACAGGCGACTAGCAATCAGCCCCAGCATTTT
CDR3 protein: CASTRGQATSNQPQHF

J gene: TRBJ1-1
clone size: NA
V gene: TRBV27
CDR3 length: 14
D gene: NA
CDR3 DNA: TGTGCCAGCAGTTTATACGCTGCTAACACTGAAGCTTTCTTT
CDR3 protein: CASSLYAANTEAFF

J gene: TRBJ1-4
clone size: once
V gene: TRBV2
CDR3 length: 14
D gene: TRBD1
CDR3 DNA: TGTGCCAGCAGGGTGACAGGGGCTTACGGAAAACTGTTTTTT
CDR3 protein: CASRVTGAYGKLFF

J gene: TRBJ2-5
clone size: NA
V gene: TRBV28
CDR3 length: 14
D gene: NA
CDR3 DNA: TGTGCCAGCAGTCCCCTGGGGGGTTGGGAGACCCAGTACTTC
CDR3 protein: CASSPLGGWETQYF

J gene: TRBJ2-1
clone size: once
V gene: TRBV7-9
CDR3 length: 16
D gene: TRBD1
CDR3 DNA: TGTGCCAGCAGCACCTACAGGGGGCGCCTGTACAATGAGCAGTTCTTC
CDR3 protein: CASSTYRGRLYNEQFF

J gene: TRBJ1-3
clone size: NA
V gene: TRBV5-1
CDR3 length: 14
D gene: TRBD1
CDR3 DNA: TGCGCCAGCAGCTCGGGACAGGATGGAAACACCATATATTTT
CDR3 protein: CASSSGQDGNTIYF

J gene: TRBJ2-5
clone size: NA
V gene: TRBV19
CDR3 length: 13
D gene: NA
CDR3 DNA: TGTGCCAGTAGTCCGCGACTAGTAGAGACCCAGTACTTC
CDR3 protein: CASSPRLVETQYF

J gene: TRBJ1-5
clone size: NA
V gene: TRBV3-1/TRBV3-2
CDR3 length: 13
D gene: NA
CDR3 DNA: TGTGCCAGCAGCCAAGGTCCGAATCAGCCCCAGCATTTT
CDR3 protein: CASSQGPNQPQHF

J gene: TRBJ1-2
clone size: NA
V gene: TRBV25-1
CDR3 length: 12
D gene: NA
CDR3 DNA: TGTGCCAGCAGTGGAGGGCACTATGGCTACACCTTC
CDR3 protein: CASSGGHYGYTF

J gene: TRBJ2-5
clone size: NA
V gene: TRBV5-1
CDR3 length: 13
D gene: NA
CDR3 DNA: TGCGCCAGCTCTGGGGGGCCCCAAGAGACCCAGTACTTC
CDR3 protein: CASSGGPQETQYF

J gene: TRBJ1-5
clone size: NA
V gene: TRBV2
CDR3 length: 13
D gene: NA
CDR3 DNA: TGTGCCAGCAGTGAACTTAGGAGTCAGCCCCAGCATTTT
CDR3 protein: CASSELRSQPQHF

J gene: TRBJ1-1
clone size: once
V gene: TRBV3-1/TRBV3-2
CDR3 length: 17
D gene: TRBD1
CDR3 DNA: TGTGCCAGCAGCCGAAGTGGGACGACAGGGGCGGACACTGAAGCTTTCTTT
CDR3 protein: CASSRSGTTGADTEAFF

J gene: TRBJ1-1
clone size: NA
V gene: TRBV19
CDR3 length: 15
D gene: NA
CDR3 DNA: TGTGCCAGTAGTATCGCAGGGTGGGGGAACACTGAAGCTTTCTTT
CDR3 protein: CASSIAGWGNTEAFF

J gene: TRBJ2-1
clone size: NA
V gene: TRBV5-6
CDR3 length: 19
D gene: TRBD2
CDR3 DNA: TGTGCCAGCAGCGGGAGGGTTAGTTATAGACTAGCATTCCACAATGAGCAGTTCTTC
CDR3 protein: CASSGRVSYRLAFHNEQFF

J gene: TRBJ1-5
clone size: NA
V gene: TRBV2
CDR3 length: 15
D gene: NA
CDR3 DNA: TGTGCCAGCAGTCTGGTAGGGGCAGCAAATCAGCCCCAGCATTTT
CDR3 protein: CASSLVGAANQPQHF

J gene: TRBJ2-1
clone size: NA
V gene: TRBV5-6
CDR3 length: 16
D gene: TRBD1
CDR3 DNA: TGTGCCAGCAGCTACTTCGACAGGGGGGCCTACAATGAGCAGTTCTTC
CDR3 protein: CASSYFDRGAYNEQFF

J gene: TRBJ2-2
clone size: NA
V gene: TRBV30
CDR3 length: 14
D gene: TRBD1
CDR3 DNA: TGTGCCTGGTGCCGGGACAGGAACACCGGGGAGCTGTTTTTT
CDR3 protein: CAWCRDRNTGELFF

J gene: TRBJ2-7
clone size: NA
V gene: TRBV29-1
CDR3 length: 13
D gene: NA
CDR3 DNA: TGCAGCGTCGTGGCAGGGGGGATCTACGAGCAGTACTTC
CDR3 protein: CSVVAGGIYEQYF

J gene: TRBJ2-5
clone size: NA
V gene: TRBV4-1
CDR3 length: 13
D gene: NA
CDR3 DNA: TGCGCCAGCAGCCAAGTAGTCGGTGAGACCCAGTACTTC
CDR3 protein: CASSQVVGETQYF

J gene: TRBJ1-1
clone size: few
V gene: TRBV29-1
CDR3 length: 12
D gene: TRBD1
CDR3 DNA: TGCAGCGTGGCCGGACAGGGGATTGAAGCTTTCTTT
CDR3 protein: CSVAGQGIEAFF

J gene: TRBJ2-5
clone size: NA
V gene: TRBV15
CDR3 length: 16
D gene: NA
CDR3 DNA: TGTGCCACCAGCAGAGATAGGGTGGAGGCAGAGGAGACCCAGTACTTC
CDR3 protein: CATSRDRVEAEETQYF

J gene: TRBJ2-1
clone size: NA
V gene: TRBV28
CDR3 length: 19
D gene: TRBD2
CDR3 DNA: TGTGCCAGCAGTTTAAGGGGGTCGGAACTAGCGGGAGGTTACAATGAGCAGTTCTTC
CDR3 protein: CASSLRGSELAGGYNEQFF

J gene: TRBJ1-2
clone size: NA
V gene: TRBV3-1/TRBV3-2
CDR3 length: 15
D gene: NA
CDR3 DNA: TGTGCCAGCAGCCAAGATCCTAGGGGCAGCTATGGCTACACCTTC
CDR3 protein: CASSQDPRGSYGYTF

J gene: TRBJ1-5
clone size: NA
V gene: TRBV6-1
CDR3 length: 16
D gene: NA
CDR3 DNA: TGTGCCAGCAGTGAACCCCGGGCAGGGCCTAATCAGCCCCAGCATTTT
CDR3 protein: CASSEPRAGPNQPQHF

J gene: TRBJ1-3
clone size: NA
V gene: TRBV5-1
CDR3 length: 14
D gene: NA
CDR3 DNA: TGCGCCAGCAGCTTGGCCGTCTTCGGAAACACCATATATTTT
CDR3 protein: CASSLAVFGNTIYF

J gene: TRBJ2-2
clone size: NA
V gene: TRBV7-2
CDR3 length: 17
D gene: TRBD2
CDR3 DNA: TGTGCCAGCAGCCCAAGCCTCGCGGGAGCGCGCACCGGGGAGCTGTTTTTT
CDR3 protein: CASSPSLAGARTGELFF

J gene: TRBJ1-2
clone size: NA
V gene: TRBV2
CDR3 length: 13
D gene: TRBD1
CDR3 DNA: TGTGCCAGCAAGCAGGGGGCCCTCTATGGCTACACCTTC
CDR3 protein: CASKQGALYGYTF

J gene: TRBJ2-7
clone size: NA
V gene: TRBV5-4
CDR3 length: 14
D gene: NA
CDR3 DNA: TGTGCCAGCAGCTTCGAAGTAGCGCGGAGTGAGCAGTACTTC
CDR3 protein: CASSFEVARSEQYF

J gene: TRBJ1-4
clone size: NA
V gene: TRBV6-5
CDR3 length: 14
D gene: TRBD1
CDR3 DNA: TGTGCCAGCAGCTACGACAGGGAGAGTGAAAAACTGTTTTTT
CDR3 protein: CASSYDRESEKLFF

J gene: TRBJ2-1
clone size: NA
V gene: TRBV7-6
CDR3 length: 15
D gene: NA
CDR3 DNA: TGTGCCAGCAGCTTAGGGCTCTCCCCAAACAATGAGCAGTTCTTC
CDR3 protein: CASSLGLSPNNEQFF

J gene: TRBJ1-1
clone size: NA
V gene: TRBV7-2
CDR3 length: 14
D gene: NA
CDR3 DNA: TGTGCCAGCAGCCCCTTCCCCAGTAGTACTGAAGCTTTCTTT
CDR3 protein: CASSPFPSSTEAFF

J gene: TRBJ1-1
clone size: NA
V gene: TRBV7-8
CDR3 length: 12
D gene: NA
CDR3 DNA: TGTGCCAGCAGCTTAACCGACAGGGAAGCTTTCTTT
CDR3 protein: CASSLTDREAFF

J gene: TRBJ2-2
clone size: NA
V gene: TRBV14
CDR3 length: 18
D gene: TRBD2
CDR3 DNA: TGTGCCAGCAGCCAAGATCAACTAGCGGGAGGTCTTCCCGGGGAGCTGTTTTTT
CDR3 protein: CASSQDQLAGGLPGELFF

J gene: TRBJ1-2
clone size: NA
V gene: TRBV10-3
CDR3 length: 14
D gene: NA
CDR3 DNA: TGTGCCATCAGTCTGGGGCTCGGGTACTATGGCTACACCTTC
CDR3 protein: CAISLGLGYYGYTF

J gene: TRBJ1-1
clone size: NA
V gene: TRBV28
CDR3 length: 14
D gene: NA
CDR3 DNA: TGTGCCAGCATGGGGGGAGGGGAAGGTACTGAAGCTTTCTTT
CDR3 protein: CASMGGGEGTEAFF

J gene: TRBJ2-7
clone size: NA
V gene: TRBV7-9
CDR3 length: 14
D gene: NA
CDR3 DNA: TGTGCCAGCAGCTTAGAACCGGGTCGCTACGAGCAGTACTTC
CDR3 protein: CASSLEPGRYEQYF

J gene: TRBJ2-5
clone size: NA
V gene: TRBV15
CDR3 length: 14
D gene: NA
CDR3 DNA: TGTGCCACGACTCGGGGCCGAGTAGGGGAGACCCAGTACTTC
CDR3 protein: CATTRGRVGETQYF

J gene: TRBJ2-7
clone size: NA
V gene: TRBV5-6
CDR3 length: 13
D gene: NA
CDR3 DNA: TGTGCCAGCAGCTTGCGGGGCTCCTACGAGCAGTACTTC
CDR3 protein: CASSLRGSYEQYF

J gene: TRBJ1-3
clone size: NA
V gene: TRBV5-1
CDR3 length: 15
D gene: NA
CDR3 DNA: TGCGCCAGCAGCTGGGCGAGTCGACAAGTGGACACCATATATTTT
CDR3 protein: CASSWASRQVDTIYF

J gene: TRBJ1-2
clone size: NA
V gene: TRBV2
CDR3 length: 14
D gene: TRBD1
CDR3 DNA: TGTGCCAGCAGTGCCTCCGACAGGGTTGAGGGCTACACCTTC
CDR3 protein: CASSASDRVEGYTF

J gene: TRBJ1-5
clone size: NA
V gene: TRBV14
CDR3 length: 14
D gene: NA
CDR3 DNA: TGTGCCAGCAGCCGGTGGGACGAGGGTCAGCCCCAGCATTTT
CDR3 protein: CASSRWDEGQPQHF

J gene: TRBJ2-7
clone size: NA
V gene: TRBV30
CDR3 length: 13
D gene: NA
CDR3 DNA: TGTGCCTGTGCGGGACAGTTAATTTACGAGCAGTACTTC
CDR3 protein: CACAGQLIYEQYF

J gene: TRBJ1-1
clone size: NA
V gene: TRBV11-2
CDR3 length: 13
D gene: TRBD1
CDR3 DNA: TGTGCCAGCAGCCGACAGGGTGGGACTGAAGCTTTCTTT
CDR3 protein: CASSRQGGTEAFF

J gene: TRBJ2-1
clone size: NA
V gene: TRBV6-5
CDR3 length: 14
D gene: TRBD2
CDR3 DNA: TGTGCCAGCAGTTACTCGCGGGAGGGGAATGAGCAGTTCTTC
CDR3 protein: CASSYSREGNEQFF